The T cell receptor (beta chain) under discussion was sequenced for a study of human T cells and chemical hapten exposure. Per the germline V gene, CDR1 is SGHVS and CDR2 is FQNEAQ. The CDR3 runs 17 residues. J gave up 2 bases and V 1 base, and 7 bases lay outside the gene matches. Individual cDNA molecules had unique molecular identifiers attached to them by the library. TCRdb recomputed calls from the RACE reads with MiXCR, one row per CDR3 protein. The sample lists about 50,000 distinct CDR3 sequences; over 3.5% were seen once. Findings and caveats of the study: Counts of TCRs above 1 in 1000 frequency stayed unchanged with DPC sensitization.

Time point here: healthy volunteer bleed at 2 weeks. Unfractionated whole blood was the source from which total RNA was extracted. This clonotype has a count of ten or more. Its antigen is as yet unknown. The chain is built from TRBV7-8 and TRBJ2-3; 9 bases are shared with TRBD2. The sample comprised whole blood. This TCR was recovered from a female donor in good health. Some clones in this sample may be carry-over from other donors' samples. The CDR3 coding sequence is TGTGCCAGCAGCTTAGTATTTGGCGGGGGGGCCACAGATACGCAGTATTTT. This sequence encodes CASSLVFGGGATDTQYF. Together with reference TRBV7-8 and TRBJ2-3, the CDR3 gives the full variable domain: GAGVSQSPRYKVAKRGQDVALRCDPISGHVSLFWYQQALGQGPEFLTYFQNEAQLDKSGLPSDRFFAERPEGSVSTLKIQRTQQEDSAVYLCASSLVFGGGATDTQYFGPGTRLTVL.